These 12 T cell receptor beta chains came from one sample sequenced in a study of cytomegalovirus exposure and HLA in healthy donors. The study ran its PCR with 60 Vbeta and 13 Jbeta primers. The assay was immunoSEQ multiplex PCR, and TCRdb's table has in-frame clones only and misses some. The sample shows 170,000 or so clones, roughly 80% of them seen only once. Sequencing was carried out using PBMCs. The receptors come from a man in his forties in good health and CMV-seronegative.

V and J are TRBV7-2 and TRBJ2-1, with D tentatively TRBD2 (6 bases). The CDR3 is 13 amino acids. Germline CDR1 reads SGHTA; CDR2 reads FQGNSA. The V end was cut by 5 bases, the J end by 7 bases, with 12 bases between. Here the CDR3 reads CASSHRGLNEQFF. For the CDR3, the DNA is TGTGCCAGCAGCCATCGGGGGTTAAATGAGCAGTTCTTC.

This sequence joins TRBV10-2 and TRBJ2-3; 8 bases map to TRBD2. Trimming took 1 base from V and 6 from J; bases not matched to a gene: 12. CDR3 length equals 17 residues. Looked up from germline, CDR1 is WSHSY and CDR2 is SAAADI. CDR3 protein: CASSEFKRGPSGDTQYF. In DNA form, the CDR3 reads TGCGCCAGCAGTGAGTTCAAGCGGGGGCCCTCCGGGGATACGCAGTATTTT.

The chain couples TRBV28 to TRBJ2-2; D call uncertain. Looked up from germline, CDR1 is MDHEN and CDR2 is SYDVKM. This CDR3 comprises 11 residues. V was shortened by 7 bases and J by 6 bases, with 6 bases between the two germline ends. CDR3 loop: CASTYAGELFF. CDR3 DNA sequence: TGTGCCAGCACCTATGCCGGGGAGCTGTTTTTT.

The chain combines TRBV5-1 with TRBJ2-7, with 8 bases matching TRBD2. The CDR3 runs 15 residues. Germline values: CDR1 SGHRS, CDR2 YFSETQ. The V gene end was trimmed by 2 bases and the J gene end by 3 bases; junction bases not matched to a gene: 7. As DNA, the CDR3 is TGCGCCAGCAGCTTCTTTAGCGGGATGGGCTACGAGCAGTACTTC. Its protein product is CASSFFSGMGYEQYF.

This clone appeared a single time. This chain joins TRBV2 and TRBJ1-1, with TRBD1 matching 7 bases. The J segment lost 3 bases and the V segment lost 0 bases, leaving 4 bases of the junction unmatched. CDR3 length: 15 residues. CDR1 and CDR2 from the germline V gene are SNHLY and FYNNEI. Here the CDR3 reads CASSEATGRDTEAFF. The CDR3 coding sequence is TGTGCCAGCAGTGAAGCGACAGGGCGAGACACTGAAGCTTTCTTT.

The CDR3 sequence is CASGPGDRGRSPLHF. CDR3 DNA sequence: TGTGCTAGTGGTCCTGGCGACAGGGGTAGGTCACCCCTCCACTTT. The chain joins TRBV12-5 to TRBJ1-6; 8 bases line up with TRBD1. Looked up from germline, CDR1 is LGHNT and CDR2 is FRNRAP. Trimming cost V 5 bases and J 10 bases; bases outside gene matches: 10. The CDR3 consists of 15 residues.

V and J are TRBV18 and TRBJ2-7; 8 positions match TRBD2. V trimming: 2 bases; J trimming: 0 bases; junction bases outside the gene matches: 12. From germline, CDR1 is KGHSH and CDR2 LQKENI. The CDR3 is 18 residues long. The CDR3 spells CASSPTRGGWADSYEQYF. The CDR3 DNA reads TGTGCCAGCTCACCAACACGGGGGGGTTGGGCGGACTCCTACGAGCAGTACTTC.

This clone was detected a few times. The chain links TRBV4-1 to TRBJ2-5; 7 bases are a match to TRBD1. J gave up 3 bases and V 1 base, and 5 bases lay outside the gene matches. Germline CDR1 is MGHRA and CDR2 is YSYEKL. There are 15 residues in the CDR3. CDR3 region: CASSQGRDRKETQYF. As DNA, the CDR3 is TGCGCCAGCAGCCAAGGCCGGGACAGAAAAGAGACCCAGTACTTC.

This sequence joins TRBV19 and TRBJ1-3; D is perhaps TRBD1 (6 bases). The CDR3 length is 15 residues. Germline V gene lookup returns CDR1 LNHDA and CDR2 SQIVND (reference sequence). Deletions cut 5 bases from V and 6 bases from J, with 17 bases between. The DNA for the CDR3 is TGTGCCAGTAGTCTCCCCTATGGGACAACAAACACCATATATTTT. This sequence encodes CASSLPYGTTNTIYF.

The chain is built from TRBV7-2 and TRBJ2-3, with 8 bases lining up with TRBD2. V gave up 5 bases and J gave up 2 bases; unmatched junction bases: 6. The CDR3 length is 15 residues. CDR1 and CDR2 from the germline V gene are SGHTA and FQGNSA. The CDR3 nucleotides read TGTGCCAGCAGCAGAATAGCGGGACTCACAGATACGCAGTATTTT. Its translation is CASSRIAGLTDTQYF.

This clone was found a few times. V is TRBV5-1 and J is TRBJ2-4; unclear D gene. The CDR3 sequence is 16 residues long. The ends were cut back, 0 bases at V and 0 bases at J, with 10 bases in the middle. The germline V gene encodes CDR1 SGHRS and CDR2 YFSETQ. The CDR3 sequence: CASSLGPQLAKNIQYF. In nucleotides, the CDR3 is TGCGCCAGCAGCTTGGGACCACAGCTAGCCAAAAACATTCAGTACTTC.

This clone was observed a handful of times. This chain joins TRBV7-9 and TRBJ2-2; 9 nucleotides agree with TRBD2. V shed 9 bases and J 7 bases; nucleotides not matched to a gene: 6. The V gene's germline CDR1 is SEHNR and CDR2 FQNEAQ (reference sequence). The CDR3 runs 13 residues. The CDR3 spells CARKREDNGELFF. DNA of the CDR3: TGTGCCAGGAAGCGGGAGGATAACGGGGAGCTGTTTTTT.